This record covers a single T cell receptor (beta chain). Patients picked for sequencing had shown CD8+CD57+ cell expansion detected by flow cytometry. CDR3 length: 16 amino acids. Germline CDR1 reads KGHSH; CDR2 reads LQKENI. V dropped 3 bases and J dropped 0; count of bases not matched to a gene: 5. The template used for profiling TCR beta VDJ and CDR3 was genomic DNA. TCRdb passed the reads through MiXCR, listing each CDR3 protein once. This sample has 160,000 or so distinct CDR3 sequences, with less than 60% found just once. The data are from a study of CD8+CD57+ T cells in acquired aplastic anemia. Study in general: Sorting CD4+ and CD8+ cells gave DNA averaging approximately 3 ug.

Source material: sorted CD4+, CD8+, or CD8+CD57+ T cells (not recorded which) from PBMCs. This TCR derives from a human donor with aplastic anemia. The J gene is TRBJ1-1, the V gene TRBV18; TRBD1 matches at 9 bases. In DNA, the CDR3 is TGTGCCAGCTCACCCGGGACAGGGCAAATGAACACTGAAGCTTTCTTT. It encodes CASSPGTGQMNTEAFF.